Here is one T cell receptor beta chain with its context. The antigen it binds to is not known. Qualities for individual bases were not recorded, and no much larger clone is one base off. The record originates from a study of OX40 agonist ivuxolimab in advanced cancers. For context, the study as a whole: The costimulatory receptor OX40 (CD134) was targeted by ivuxolimab, a fully human IgG2 agonistic monoclonal antibody. Intravenous ivuxolimab was administered to patients every 2 weeks at six dose levels: 0.01, 0.1, 0.3, 1.5, 3 and 10 mg/kg. Of the approximately 54 dose-escalation patients, hepatocellular carcinoma was present in 19, melanoma in roughly 15, renal cell carcinoma in 9 and head and neck cancer in 9. In the dose-escalation cohort, around four fifths of patients were male, and the mean age was roughly 60 years, with a range of about 23 to 80. Patients were allowed to have had prior anti-PD-1, anti-PD-L1 or anti-CTLA-4 therapy, and around two fifths of the dose-escalation patients had been treated with checkpoint inhibitors. Partial responses occurred in three dose-escalation patients, of whom one had hepatocellular carcinoma and two had cutaneous melanoma. The purpose of peripheral TCRbeta sequencing was to test whether ivuxolimab changed TCR sequence diversity and led to clonal T-cell expansion. The paper covers the monotherapy dose-escalation part of the phase I ivuxolimab trial, which included N of about 51 patients.

The trial excluded patients who had a history of autoimmune disease or were on systemic immunosuppression. In every dose cohort, peripheral blood was drawn for TCR sequencing at baseline, cycle 4 day 1, and cycle 7 day 1. Samples came from an open-label, multicenter, first-in-human phase I dose-escalation trial of ivuxolimab. Adults with locally advanced or metastatic head and neck squamous cell, hepatocellular, melanoma or renal cell carcinoma were enrolled in the trial. CD4+ and CD8+ T cells were sorted separately from peripheral blood before TCR sequencing. What the research found in general, with its limitations: At doses of 0.1 to 3.0 mg/kg, clonal expansion of both CD4+ and CD8+ T cells in blood was seen between baseline and week 6. Low levels of normalized T-cell clonal expansion were also seen in some patients who did not respond. On average, CD8+ T cells showed more expanded clones than CD4+ T cells after ivuxolimab. In the 0.1-3.0 mg/kg groups, partial responders had among the lowest normalized peripheral clonal expansion, particularly in CD8+ T cells. Antigen specificity was not determined for the clonally expanded peripheral T cells.

For sequencing of the TCRbeta CDR3 region, genomic DNA was extracted from the sorted cells. The immunoSEQ Assay was used for sequencing of TCRbeta CDR3 regions. In its TCRdb copy, this immuneACCESS table keeps in-frame sequences only and misses some clones. Where compared with another copy, unresolved V genes explain less than half of these, and the others have no known cause. For this sample there are 65,000 to 70,000 clones; about 80% appear just once. Together, the top ten hold under 2.5% of the sample. From V the trimming removes 0 bases and from J it removes 2 bases, while the gene matches leave 3 bases of the junction unaccounted for. For CDR1 and CDR2, the germline V gene lists LGHNT and FRNRAP. The CDR3 starts with the cysteine, ends with the phenylalanine, and has 16 residues. The retained sequence is limited to the CDR3, 48 bases, with the frame set at the first base.

This material consisted of CD4+ or CD8+ T cells sorted from blood, taken in a trial of the OX40 agonist ivuxolimab. This sequence was found in an adult with an advanced solid tumor such as melanoma, head and neck, liver or kidney cancer. This chain joins TRBV12-5 to TRBJ2-7; 11 central nucleotides agree with TRBD2. The CDR3 region: CASGLVLSGRAYEQYF. The nucleotide sequence is given as TGTGCTAGTGGTTTGGTACTTAGCGGGAGGGCCTACGAGCAGTACTTC.